This paragraph covers one T cell receptor beta chain sequence. What antigen it recognizes has not been identified. The record has no base qualities; no much larger clone is one base away. The immunoSEQ Assay, a bias-controlled multiplex PCR, was used to amplify TCRbeta CDR3 regions from genomic DNA. Concerning the study's data processing: Nucleated cell counts per sample were estimated from amplification of reference gene primers within the assay. Sequence reads were collapsed and filtered to measure the absolute abundance of every unique TCRbeta CDR3 rearrangement. For each sample, productive Simpson clonality was calculated as the square root of Simpson's diversity index over productive rearrangements. TCRdb carries this immuneACCESS record with in-frame sequences only. Its versions omit some clonotypes, under half of them owing to an unresolved V gene in the studies checked, with the rest unexplained. V and J calls and clone size are given by that table; D and trimming were obtained from the DNA. This sample gives approximately 140,000 clones in total; roughly nine tenths of them show up just once. The ten largest clones capture roughly 12% of the sample.

This sample was included in a study of blood T cell repertoires in COVID-19 (dated by TCRdb to 2020 to 2021). Looking at the study overall: Collaborator samples came from the United States, Italy and Spain and covered acute and convalescent phases of COVID-19. The dataset comprised deeply sampled blood TCRbeta repertoires from subjects exposed to, actively infected with, or recovered from COVID-19. The repertoires were made available in a free public database intended to serve as a resource for research on the immune response to SARS-CoV-2. HLA class I and class II types, where available, came from metadata supplied by the sample provider rather than from assay-based typing. The material from the prospective study consisted of cDNA or gDNA derived from T cells, B-cell-depleted T cells, or PBMCs. Sample metadata almost always included a de-identified subject ID, COVID-19 status, age in years and sex. Samples came from the ongoing ImmuneRACE study (first 160 participants) plus 1,254 subjects from 6 global collaborators.

Compared with germline, V lacks 0 bases and J lacks 4 bases; bases without a gene match: 14. The CDR3 has 18 amino acids, counting the end cysteine and phenylalanine. Only the CDR3 DNA stays, 54 bases, in frame from base 1. The germline V gene (reference sequence) provides CDR1 LNHNV and CDR2 YYDKDF. At one collaborating source in Seattle, patients were enrolled during active infection and were followed longitudinally through the course of disease. Collaborating institutions collected whole blood in K2EDTA tubes following their own protocols. For TCRbeta analysis, collaborator samples were shipped as frozen whole blood, as isolated PBMCs, or as DNA extracted from either sample type. Overall study results and their limits: How much clinical and demographic metadata was included differed by source and by participant, and the metadata was provided uncurated.

The clonotype originates from a young man with COVID-19, enrolled during active disease. Sequenced: peripheral blood. The rearranged chain carries TRBV15 and TRBJ2-5; 7 central nucleotides agree with TRBD2. The bases are TGTGCCACCAGCAGAGATCTTGCGGGGCGGGAGCGGGGAGAGACCCAGTACTTC. Its protein product is CATSRDLAGRERGETQYF.